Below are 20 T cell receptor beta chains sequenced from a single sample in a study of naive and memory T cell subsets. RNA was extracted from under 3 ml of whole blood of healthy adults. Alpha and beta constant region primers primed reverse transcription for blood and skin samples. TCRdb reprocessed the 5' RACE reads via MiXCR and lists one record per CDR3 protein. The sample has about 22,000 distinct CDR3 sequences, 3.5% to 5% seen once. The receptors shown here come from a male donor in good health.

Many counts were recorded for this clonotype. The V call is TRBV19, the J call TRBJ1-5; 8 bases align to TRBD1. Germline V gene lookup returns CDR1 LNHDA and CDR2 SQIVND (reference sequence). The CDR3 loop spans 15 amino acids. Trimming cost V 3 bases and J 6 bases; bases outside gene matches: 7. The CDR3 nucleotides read TGTGCCAGTAGTATCGGACAGGGTCAAGGTCAGCCCCAGCATTTT. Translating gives CASSIGQGQGQPQHF.

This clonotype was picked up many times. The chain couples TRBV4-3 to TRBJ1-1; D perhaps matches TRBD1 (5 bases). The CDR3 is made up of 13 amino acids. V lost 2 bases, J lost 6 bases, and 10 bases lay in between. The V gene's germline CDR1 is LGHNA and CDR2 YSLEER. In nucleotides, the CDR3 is TGCGCCAGCAGCCAACCTCTGGGGGCTGAAGCTTTCTTT. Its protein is CASSQPLGAEAFF.

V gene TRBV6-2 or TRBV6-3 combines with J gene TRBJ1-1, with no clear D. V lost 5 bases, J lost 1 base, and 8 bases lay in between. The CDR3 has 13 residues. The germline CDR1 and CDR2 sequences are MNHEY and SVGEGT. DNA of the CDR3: TGTGCCAGCAGTCCGAGCCCGAACACTGAAGCTTTCTTT. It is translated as CASSPSPNTEAFF.

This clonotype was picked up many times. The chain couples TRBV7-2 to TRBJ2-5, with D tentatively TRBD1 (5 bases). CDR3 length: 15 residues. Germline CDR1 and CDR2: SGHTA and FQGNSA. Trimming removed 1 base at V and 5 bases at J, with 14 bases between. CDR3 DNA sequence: TGTGCCAGCAGCTTAGACAGCCAGGGTACCGAGACCCAGTACTTC. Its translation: CASSLDSQGTETQYF.

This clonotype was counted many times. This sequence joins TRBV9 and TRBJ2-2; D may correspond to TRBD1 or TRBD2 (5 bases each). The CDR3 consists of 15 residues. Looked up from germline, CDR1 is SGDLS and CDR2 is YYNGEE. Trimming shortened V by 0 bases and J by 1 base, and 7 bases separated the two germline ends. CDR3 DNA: TGTGCCAGCAGCGTAGGGGACGAGAACACCGGGGAGCTGTTTTTT. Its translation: CASSVGDENTGELFF. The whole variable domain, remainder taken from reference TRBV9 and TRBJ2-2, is DSGVTQTPKHLITATGQRVTLRCSPRSGDLSVYWYQQSLDQGLQFLIQYYNGEERAKGNILERFSAQQFPDLHSELNLSSLELGDSALYFCASSVGDENTGELFFGEGSRLTVL.

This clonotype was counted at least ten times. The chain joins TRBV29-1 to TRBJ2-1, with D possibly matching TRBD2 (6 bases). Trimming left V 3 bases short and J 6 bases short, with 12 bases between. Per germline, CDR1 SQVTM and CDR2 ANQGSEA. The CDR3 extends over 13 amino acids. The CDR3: CSVEEGWRNEQFF. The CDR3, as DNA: TGCAGCGTTGAGGAGGGGTGGCGCAATGAGCAGTTCTTC.

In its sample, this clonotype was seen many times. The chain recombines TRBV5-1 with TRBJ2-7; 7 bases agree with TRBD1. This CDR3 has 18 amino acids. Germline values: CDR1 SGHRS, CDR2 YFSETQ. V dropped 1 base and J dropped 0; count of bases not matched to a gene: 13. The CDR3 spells CASSLLGQSYTISYEQYF. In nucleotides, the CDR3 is TGCGCCAGCAGCTTGTTGGGACAGTCCTACACCATCTCCTACGAGCAGTACTTC. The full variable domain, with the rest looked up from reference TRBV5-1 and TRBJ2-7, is KAGVTQTPRYLIKTRGQQVTLSCSPISGHRSVSWYQQTPGQGLQFLFEYFSETQRNKGNFPGRFSGRQFSNSRSEMNVSTLELGDSALYLCASSLLGQSYTISYEQYFGPGTRLTVT.

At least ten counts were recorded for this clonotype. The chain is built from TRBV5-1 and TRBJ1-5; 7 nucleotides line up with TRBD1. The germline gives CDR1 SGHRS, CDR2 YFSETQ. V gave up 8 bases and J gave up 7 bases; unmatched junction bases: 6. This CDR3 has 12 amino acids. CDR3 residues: CARGGKLQPQHF. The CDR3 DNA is TGCGCCAGAGGGGGCAAGCTACAGCCCCAGCATTTT.

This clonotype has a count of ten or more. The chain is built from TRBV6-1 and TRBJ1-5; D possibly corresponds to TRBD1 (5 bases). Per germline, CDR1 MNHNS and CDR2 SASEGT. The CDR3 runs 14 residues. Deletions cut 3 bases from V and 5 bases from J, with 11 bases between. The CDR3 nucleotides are TGTGCCAGCAGTGACTCCGACAGTTATCAGCCCCAGCATTTT. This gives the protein CASSDSDSYQPQHF.

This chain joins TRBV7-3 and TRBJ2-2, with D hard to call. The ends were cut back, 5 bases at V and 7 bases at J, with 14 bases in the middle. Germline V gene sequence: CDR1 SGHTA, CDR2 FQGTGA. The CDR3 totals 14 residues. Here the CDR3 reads CASSASSINGELFF. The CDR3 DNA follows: TGTGCCAGCAGCGCATCTAGTATCAACGGGGAGCTGTTTTTT. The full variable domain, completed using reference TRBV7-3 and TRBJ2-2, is GAGVSQTPSNKVTEKGKYVELRCDPISGHTALYWYRQSLGQGPEFLIYFQGTGAADDSGLPNDRFFAVRPEGSVSTLKIQRTERGDSAVYLCASSASSINGELFFGEGSRLTVL.

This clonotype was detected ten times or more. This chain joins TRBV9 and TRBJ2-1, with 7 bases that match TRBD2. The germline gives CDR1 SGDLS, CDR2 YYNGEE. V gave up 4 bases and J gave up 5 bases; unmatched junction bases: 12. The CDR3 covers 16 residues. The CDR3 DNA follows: TGTGCCAGCAGCCCCGGCCTAGGGGAGGGTCACAATGAGCAGTTCTTC. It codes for CASSPGLGEGHNEQFF.

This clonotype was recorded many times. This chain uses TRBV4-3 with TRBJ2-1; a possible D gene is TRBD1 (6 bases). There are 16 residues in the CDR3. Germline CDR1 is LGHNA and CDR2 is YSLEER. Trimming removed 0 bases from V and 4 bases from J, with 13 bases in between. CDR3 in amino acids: CASSQDLGQTYNEQFF. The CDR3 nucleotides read TGCGCCAGCAGCCAAGATCTTGGACAGACTTACAATGAGCAGTTCTTC.

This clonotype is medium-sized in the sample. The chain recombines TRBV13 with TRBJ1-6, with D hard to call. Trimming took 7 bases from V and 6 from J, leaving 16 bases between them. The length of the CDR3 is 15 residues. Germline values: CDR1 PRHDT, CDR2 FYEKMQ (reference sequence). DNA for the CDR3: TGTGCCAGCACCCCACGAAGACAAGTTAATTCACCCCTCCACTTT. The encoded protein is CASTPRRQVNSPLHF.

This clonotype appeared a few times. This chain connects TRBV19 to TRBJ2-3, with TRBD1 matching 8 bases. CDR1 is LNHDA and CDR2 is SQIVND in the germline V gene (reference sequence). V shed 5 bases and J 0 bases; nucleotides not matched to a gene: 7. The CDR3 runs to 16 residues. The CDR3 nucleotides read TGTGCCAGTAGTGCCTTCGGGACAGGAAGCACAGATACGCAGTATTTT. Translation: CASSAFGTGSTDTQYF.

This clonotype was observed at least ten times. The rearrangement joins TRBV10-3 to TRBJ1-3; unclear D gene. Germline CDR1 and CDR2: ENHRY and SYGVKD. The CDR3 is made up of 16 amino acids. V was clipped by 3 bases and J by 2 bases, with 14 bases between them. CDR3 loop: CAISESPSVTGNTIYF. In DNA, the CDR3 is TGTGCCATCAGTGAATCCCCCTCAGTTACTGGAAACACCATATATTTT.

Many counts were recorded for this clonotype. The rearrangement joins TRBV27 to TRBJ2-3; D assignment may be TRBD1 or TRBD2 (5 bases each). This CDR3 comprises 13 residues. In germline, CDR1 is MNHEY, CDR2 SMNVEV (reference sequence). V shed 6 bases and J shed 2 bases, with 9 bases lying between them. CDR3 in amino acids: CASRGDLTDTQYF. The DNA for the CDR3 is TGTGCCAGCAGAGGGGACCTCACAGATACGCAGTATTTT.

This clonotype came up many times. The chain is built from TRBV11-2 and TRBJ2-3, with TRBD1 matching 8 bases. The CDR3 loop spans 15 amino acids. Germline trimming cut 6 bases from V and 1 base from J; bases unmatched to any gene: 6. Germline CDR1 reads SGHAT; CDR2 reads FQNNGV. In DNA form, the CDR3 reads TGTGCCAGCAGTCCTCTGACAGGGGGCACAGATACGCAGTATTTT. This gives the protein CASSPLTGGTDTQYF.

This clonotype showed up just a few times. The CDR3 DNA is TGTGCCAGCTCACCATTTTTAGGAAGGGAAAGTATGAACACTGAAGCTTTCTTT. It specifies CASSPFLGRESMNTEAFF. The rearrangement joins TRBV18 to TRBJ1-1; D is unresolved. V was cut by 2 bases and J by 0 bases, with 19 bases left in between. Germline V gene lookup returns CDR1 KGHSH and CDR2 LQKENI. The CDR3 extends over 18 amino acids.

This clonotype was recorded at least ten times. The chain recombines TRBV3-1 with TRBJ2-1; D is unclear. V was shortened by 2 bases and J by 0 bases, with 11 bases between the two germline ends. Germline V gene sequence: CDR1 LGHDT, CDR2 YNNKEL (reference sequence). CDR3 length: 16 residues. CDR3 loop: CASSQLRMLSYNEQFF. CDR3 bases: TGTGCCAGCAGCCAATTAAGGATGCTCTCCTACAATGAGCAGTTCTTC.

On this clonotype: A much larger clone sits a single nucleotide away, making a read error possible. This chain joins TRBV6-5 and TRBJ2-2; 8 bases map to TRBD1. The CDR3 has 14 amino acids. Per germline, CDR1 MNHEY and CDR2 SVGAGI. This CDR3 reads CASIYRGATGELFF. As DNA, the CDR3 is TGTGCCAGCATTTACAGGGGGGCAACCGGGGAGCTGTTTTTT.